This TCR beta chain was identified in a study of shared clonotypes between healthy human individuals. Overall study results and limits: For sorted subsets, rarefaction showed incomplete sequencing despite large depth. Naive CD4 clonotypes overlapped across a few donors at about 5.3%.

Profiling relied on immunoSEQ multiplex PCR, and the TCRdb table lists in-frame clones only, not all of them. Among some 2.1 million clones, approximately 95% were seen once, and the ten largest hold 0.1% to 0.15%. The donor population consisted of healthy HIV-negative adults with no recent acute infections or vaccinations. Comments on this clone: Its antigen is still unknown.

The germline V gene encodes CDR1 SEHNR and CDR2 FQNEAQ (reference sequence). The CDR3 sequence is 16 residues long. V was pared by 5 bases and J by 1 base, with 17 bases between. The rearrangement links TRBV7-9 to TRBJ2-5; D remains unclear. The TCR was taken from a man aged 18 to 30 in good health. Specimen: naive CD4+ T cells sorted from blood. As to subset: CD45RA+ positively selected. CDR3 in DNA: TGTGCCAGCAGCCTACGTTTGGGCCTAGGCCAAGAGACCCAGTACTTC. It is translated as CASSLRLGLGQETQYF.